Listed below are T cell receptor beta chains from one sample, sequenced in a study of post-analysis software for immune sequencing data. From the PCR reads, TCRdb called clonotypes with MiXCR, one entry per CDR3 protein. Of about 200,000 distinct CDR3 sequences in the sample, 29% were seen once. What was sequenced was blood. These TCRs come from a girl aged 2 to 17 with multiple sclerosis. CDR3s include the opening cysteine and the closing phenylalanine or tryptophan. The order of the fields is J gene, V gene, D gene, clone size, CDR3 protein. D genes are given only for firm matches. Part of the rows lack a size; the others show once, few, many or a class for expanded clones.

J: TRBJ2-3; V: TRBV5-1; D: TRBD2; size: few; CDR3: CASSPRGGATLNTDTQYF
J: TRBJ2-1; V: TRBV20-1; D: TRBD1; size: -; CDR3: CSARGGQVQNEQFF
J: TRBJ2-1; V: TRBV9; D: TRBD2; size: -; CDR3: CASSPRTSSNEQFF
J: TRBJ1-1; V: TRBV21-1; D: -; size: -; CDR3: CASSKDLGLGANTEAFF
J: TRBJ2-5; V: TRBV7-2; D: TRBD1; size: many; CDR3: CASSSGQVAVGAQYF
J: TRBJ1-2; V: TRBV2; D: -; size: few; CDR3: CASRVDSANYGYTF
J: TRBJ2-7; V: TRBV5-1; D: TRBD1; size: few; CDR3: CASSSTGPYEQYF
J: TRBJ1-1; V: TRBV6-5; D: -; size: many; CDR3: CASSYSEGMNTEAFF
J: TRBJ2-4; V: TRBV4-2; D: -; size: once; CDR3: CASSQEQNGGIQYF
J: TRBJ1-5; V: TRBV7-8; D: -; size: -; CDR3: CASSSGQTSNQPQHF
J: TRBJ2-3; V: TRBV29-1; D: -; size: -; CDR3: CSVVPYLSTDTQYF
J: TRBJ1-1; V: TRBV7-2; D: -; size: many; CDR3: CASSPGPGATEAFF
J: TRBJ2-3; V: TRBV7-3; D: -; size: many; CDR3: CASSFVGGDADTQYF
J: TRBJ2-3; V: TRBV28; D: -; size: -; CDR3: CAGRPSLSTDTQYF
J: TRBJ2-7; V: TRBV4-3; D: TRBD1; size: once; CDR3: CASSQEGQGYEQYF
J: TRBJ1-2; V: TRBV20-1; D: -; size: many; CDR3: CSARNRVAHGYTF
J: TRBJ1-5; V: TRBV5-1; D: -; size: few; CDR3: CASSLVAGFQPQHF
J: TRBJ2-3; V: TRBV18; D: TRBD1; size: -; CDR3: CASLLTGPSDTQYF
J: TRBJ2-7; V: TRBV28; D: -; size: many; CDR3: CASSFWTAYEQYF
J: TRBJ2-7; V: TRBV5-1; D: TRBD1; size: -; CDR3: CASSQGTGPTYEQYF
J: TRBJ2-5; V: TRBV27; D: TRBD1; size: -; CDR3: CASSWDSPYNEQYF
J: TRBJ1-2; V: TRBV20-1; D: -; size: many; CDR3: CSARGGRVTNYGYTF
J: TRBJ2-1; V: TRBV2; D: -; size: -; CDR3: CASMAGASYNEQFF
J: TRBJ2-6; V: TRBV29-1; D: -; size: many; CDR3: CSVAGRGRSGANVLTF
J: TRBJ1-5; V: TRBV20-1; D: -; size: few; CDR3: CSAHRGLVSNQPQHF
J: TRBJ2-3; V: TRBV5-1; D: TRBD2; size: many; CDR3: CASSTGTSSEITDTQYF
J: TRBJ2-3; V: TRBV9; D: TRBD1; size: many; CDR3: CASSVTQGDTQYF
J: TRBJ1-1; V: TRBV28; D: TRBD1; size: few; CDR3: CASSLDRAEAFF
J: TRBJ1-2; V: TRBV28; D: -; size: -; CDR3: CASSLFAGTNYGYTF
J: TRBJ2-6; V: TRBV11-2; D: -; size: -; CDR3: CASRDWTARSGANVLTF
J: TRBJ2-7; V: TRBV29-1; D: TRBD1; size: few; CDR3: CSAGTGGIPEQYF
J: TRBJ2-7; V: TRBV6-5; D: TRBD2; size: once; CDR3: CASSFSGGASYEQYF
J: TRBJ1-6; V: TRBV3-1; D: -; size: -; CDR3: CASSQPGVPGSPLHF
J: TRBJ1-2; V: TRBV27; D: -; size: once; CDR3: CASSLRHLDSGYTF
J: TRBJ1-2; V: TRBV14; D: -; size: many; CDR3: CASSQDPRGGYTF
J: TRBJ2-3; V: TRBV15; D: -; size: many; CDR3: CATSRGSPTPRDTQYF
J: TRBJ1-2; V: TRBV5-1; D: -; size: few; CDR3: CASSLGFGYTF